This TCR beta chain derives from a study of blood T cell repertoires in COVID-19. Study-level background: Donors in the United States, Italy and Spain gave samples during acute or convalescent COVID-19. Nucleic acid was either cDNA or gDNA, and it came from T cells, B-cell-depleted T cells, or PBMCs.

This CDR3 has 12 amino acids. Germline values: CDR1 MNHNS, CDR2 SASEGT. Trimming pared 3 bases from V and 5 bases from J, leaving 5 bases between. Under the authors' procedure: Amplification of reference gene primers was used by the study to estimate nucleated cell counts. Assay used: immunoSEQ multiplex PCR; TCRdb lists only in-frame clones, some missing. That table is the source of V, J and clone size, and D and trimming were worked out from the DNA. The repertoire holds around 88,000 clones, with roughly 80% as singletons. The sample comprised peripheral blood. The source of this sequence is an elderly woman with acute or convalescent COVID-19. The J gene is TRBJ1-3, the V gene TRBV6-1; D uncertain. In nucleotides, the CDR3 is TGTGCCAGCAGTGACCCTAGAAACACCATATATTTT. Protein: CASSDPRNTIYF.